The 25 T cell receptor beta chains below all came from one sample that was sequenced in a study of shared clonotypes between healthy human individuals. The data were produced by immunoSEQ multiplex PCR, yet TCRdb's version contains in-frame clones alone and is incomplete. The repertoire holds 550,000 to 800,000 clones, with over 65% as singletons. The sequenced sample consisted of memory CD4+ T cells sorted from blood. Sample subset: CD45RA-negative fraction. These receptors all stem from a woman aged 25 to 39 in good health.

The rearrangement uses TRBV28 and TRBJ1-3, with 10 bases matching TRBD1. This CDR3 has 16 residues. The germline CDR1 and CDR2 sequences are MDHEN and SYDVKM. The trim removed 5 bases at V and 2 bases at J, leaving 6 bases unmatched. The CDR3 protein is CASSPYGQGAGNTIYF. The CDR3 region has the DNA TGTGCCAGCAGTCCATATGGACAGGGGGCTGGAAACACCATATATTTT. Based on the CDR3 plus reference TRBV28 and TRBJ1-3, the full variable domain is DVKVTQSSRYLVKRTGEKVFLECVQDMDHENMFWYRQDPGLGLRLIYFSYDVKMKEKGDIPEGYSVSREKKERFSLILESASTNQTSMYLCASSPYGQGAGNTIYFGEGSWLTVV.

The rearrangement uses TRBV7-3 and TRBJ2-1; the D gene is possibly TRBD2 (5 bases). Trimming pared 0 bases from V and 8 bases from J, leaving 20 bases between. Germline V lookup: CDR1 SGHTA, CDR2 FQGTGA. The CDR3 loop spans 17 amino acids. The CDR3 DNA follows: TGTGCCAGCAGCTTAACGGGGATGGGTGGGAGAGACCATGAGCAGTTCTTC. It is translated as CASSLTGMGGRDHEQFF.

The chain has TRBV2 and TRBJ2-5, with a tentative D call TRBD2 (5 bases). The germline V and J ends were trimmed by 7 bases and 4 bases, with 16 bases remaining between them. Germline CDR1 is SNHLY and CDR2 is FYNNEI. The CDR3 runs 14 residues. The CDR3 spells CASTNQARGETQYF. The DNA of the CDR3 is TGTGCCAGCACTAACCAGGCTCGGGGAGAGACCCAGTACTTC.

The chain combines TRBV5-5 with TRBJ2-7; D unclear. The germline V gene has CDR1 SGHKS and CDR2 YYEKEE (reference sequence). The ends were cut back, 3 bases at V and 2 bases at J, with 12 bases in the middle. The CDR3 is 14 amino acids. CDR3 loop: CASSSWSGPYEQYF. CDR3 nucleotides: TGTGCCAGCAGCTCCTGGAGTGGGCCCTACGAGCAGTACTTC.

This chain's CDR3 is CASSERTGGSGEQFF. The CDR3 bases are TGTGCCAGCAGTGAAAGGACAGGGGGTAGCGGTGAGCAGTTCTTC. This sequence joins TRBV25-1 and TRBJ2-1; 10 positions agree with TRBD1. The CDR3 is 15 residues long. Germline CDR1 MGHDK, CDR2 SYGVNS. J lost 9 bases, V lost 2 bases, and 7 bases had no gene match.

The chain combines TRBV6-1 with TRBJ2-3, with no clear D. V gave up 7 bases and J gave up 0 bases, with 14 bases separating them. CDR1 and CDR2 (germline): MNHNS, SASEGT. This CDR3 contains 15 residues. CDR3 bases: TGTGCCAGCAACGCAGGTGGGCTTAGCACAGATACGCAGTATTTT. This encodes CASNAGGLSTDTQYF.

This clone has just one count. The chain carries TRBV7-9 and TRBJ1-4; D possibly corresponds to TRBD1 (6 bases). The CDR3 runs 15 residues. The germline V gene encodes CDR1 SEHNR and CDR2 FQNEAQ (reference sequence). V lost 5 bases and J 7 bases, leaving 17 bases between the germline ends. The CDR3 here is CASSRNRDVGEKLFF. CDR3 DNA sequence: TGTGCCAGCAGCCGAAACAGGGATGTGGGTGAAAAACTGTTTTTT.

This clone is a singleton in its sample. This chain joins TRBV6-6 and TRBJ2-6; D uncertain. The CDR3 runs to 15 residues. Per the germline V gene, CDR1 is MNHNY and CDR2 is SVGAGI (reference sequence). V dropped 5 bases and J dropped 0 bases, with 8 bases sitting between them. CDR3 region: CASSIHNSGANVLTF. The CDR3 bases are TGTGCCAGCAGTATACATAACTCTGGGGCCAACGTCCTGACTTTC.

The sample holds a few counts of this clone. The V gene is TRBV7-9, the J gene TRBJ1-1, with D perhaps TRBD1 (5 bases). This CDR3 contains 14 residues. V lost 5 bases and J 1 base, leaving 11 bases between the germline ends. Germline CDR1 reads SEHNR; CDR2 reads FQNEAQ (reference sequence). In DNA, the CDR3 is TGTGCCAGCAGCCCGGAGACAGCGAACACTGAAGCTTTCTTT. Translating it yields CASSPETANTEAFF.

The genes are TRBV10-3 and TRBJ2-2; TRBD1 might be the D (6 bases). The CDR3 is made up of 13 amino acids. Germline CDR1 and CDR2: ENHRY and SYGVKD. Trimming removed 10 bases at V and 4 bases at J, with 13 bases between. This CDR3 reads CATGDRVTGELFF. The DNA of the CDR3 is TGTGCCACAGGGGATCGAGTCACCGGGGAGCTGTTTTTT.

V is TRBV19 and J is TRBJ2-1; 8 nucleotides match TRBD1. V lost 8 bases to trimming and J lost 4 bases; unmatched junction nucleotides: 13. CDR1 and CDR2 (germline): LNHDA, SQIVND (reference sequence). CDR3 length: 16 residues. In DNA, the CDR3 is TGTGCCAGTTCCTTTAGTCGGGACAGGACATACAATGAGCAGTTCTTC. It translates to CASSFSRDRTYNEQFF.

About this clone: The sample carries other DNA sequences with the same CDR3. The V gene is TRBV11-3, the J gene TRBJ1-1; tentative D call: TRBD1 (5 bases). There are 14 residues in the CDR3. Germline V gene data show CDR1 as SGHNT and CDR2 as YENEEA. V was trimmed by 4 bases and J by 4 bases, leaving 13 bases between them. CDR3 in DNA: TGTGCCAGCAGCTCGGGACCGGAGTCCACTGAAGCTTTCTTT. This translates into CASSSGPESTEAFF.

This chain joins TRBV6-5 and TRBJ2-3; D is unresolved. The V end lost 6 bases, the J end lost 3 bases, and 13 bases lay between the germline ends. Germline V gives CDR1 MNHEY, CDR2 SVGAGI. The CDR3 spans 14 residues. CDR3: CASREPGHTDTQYF. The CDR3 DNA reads TGTGCCAGCAGGGAACCGGGCCATACAGATACGCAGTATTTT.

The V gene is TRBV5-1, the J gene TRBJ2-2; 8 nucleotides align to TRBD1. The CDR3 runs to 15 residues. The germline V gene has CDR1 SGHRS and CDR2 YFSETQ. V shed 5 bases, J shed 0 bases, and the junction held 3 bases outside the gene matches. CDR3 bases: TGCGCCAGCAGTACGGACAGGGCGAACACCGGGGAGCTGTTTTTT. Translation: CASSTDRANTGELFF.

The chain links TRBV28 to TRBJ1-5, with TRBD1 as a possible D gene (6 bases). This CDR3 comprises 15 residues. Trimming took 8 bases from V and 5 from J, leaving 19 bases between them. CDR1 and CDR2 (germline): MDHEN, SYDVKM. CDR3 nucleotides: TGTGCCAGCGGGCTGGGGGGCGGAGTGCATCAGCCCCAGCATTTT. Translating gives CASGLGGGVHQPQHF.

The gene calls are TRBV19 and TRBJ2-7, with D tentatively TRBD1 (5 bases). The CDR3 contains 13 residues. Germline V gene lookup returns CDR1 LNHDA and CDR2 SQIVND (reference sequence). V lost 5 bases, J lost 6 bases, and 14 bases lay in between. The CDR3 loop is CASSEQVSSEQYF. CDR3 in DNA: TGTGCCAGTAGTGAACAGGTCTCTTCCGAGCAGTACTTC. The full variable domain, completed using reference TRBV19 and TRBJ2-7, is DGGITQSPKYLFRKEGQNVTLSCEQNLNHDAMYWYRQDPGQGLRLIYYSQIVNDFQKGDIAEGYSVSREKKESFPLTVTSAQKNPTAFYLCASSEQVSSEQYFGPGTRLTVT.

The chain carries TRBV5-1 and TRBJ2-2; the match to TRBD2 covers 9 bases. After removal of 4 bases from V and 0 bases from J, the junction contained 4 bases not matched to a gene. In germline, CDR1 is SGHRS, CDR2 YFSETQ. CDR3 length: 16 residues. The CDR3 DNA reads TGCGCCAGCAGCCCCGCTAGCGGGACGAACACCGGGGAGCTGTTTTTT. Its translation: CASSPASGTNTGELFF.

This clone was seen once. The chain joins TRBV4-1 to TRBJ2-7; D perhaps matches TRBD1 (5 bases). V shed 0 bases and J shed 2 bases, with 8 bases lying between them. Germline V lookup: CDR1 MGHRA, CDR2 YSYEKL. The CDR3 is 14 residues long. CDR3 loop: CASSQDWTTYEQYF. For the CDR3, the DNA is TGCGCCAGCAGCCAAGACTGGACAACCTACGAGCAGTACTTC.

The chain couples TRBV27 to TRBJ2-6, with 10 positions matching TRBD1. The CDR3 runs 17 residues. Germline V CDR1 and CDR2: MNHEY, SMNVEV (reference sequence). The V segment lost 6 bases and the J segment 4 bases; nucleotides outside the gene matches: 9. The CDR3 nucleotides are TGTGCCAGCAGCTCCGGGACAGGGGTAGAAGGGGCCAACGTCCTGACTTTC. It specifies CASSSGTGVEGANVLTF.

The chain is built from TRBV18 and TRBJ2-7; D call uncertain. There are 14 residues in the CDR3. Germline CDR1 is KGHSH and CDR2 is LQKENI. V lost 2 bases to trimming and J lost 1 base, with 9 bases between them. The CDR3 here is CASSPGMVSYEQYF. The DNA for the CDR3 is TGTGCCAGCTCACCAGGGATGGTTTCCTACGAGCAGTACTTC. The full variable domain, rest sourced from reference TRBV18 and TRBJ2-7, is NAGVMQNPRHLVRRRGQEARLRCSPMKGHSHVYWYRQLPEEGLKFMVYLQKENIIDESGMPKERFSAEFPKEGPSILRIQQVVRGDSAAYFCASSPGMVSYEQYFGPGTRLTVT.

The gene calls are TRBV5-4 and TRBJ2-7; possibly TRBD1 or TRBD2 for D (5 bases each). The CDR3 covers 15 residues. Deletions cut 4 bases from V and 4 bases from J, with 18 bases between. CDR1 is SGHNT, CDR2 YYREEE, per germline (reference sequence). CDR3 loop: CASSPGGGEGYEQYF. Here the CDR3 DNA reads TGTGCCAGCAGCCCTGGTGGGGGAGAAGGGTACGAGCAGTACTTC.

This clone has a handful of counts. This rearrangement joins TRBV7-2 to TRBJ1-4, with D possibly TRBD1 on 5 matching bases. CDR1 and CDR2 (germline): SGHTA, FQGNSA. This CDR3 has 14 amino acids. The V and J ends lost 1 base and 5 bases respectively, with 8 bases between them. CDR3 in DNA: TGTGCCAGCAGCTTAGGGGGGATGAATGAAAAACTGTTTTTT. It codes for CASSLGGMNEKLFF.

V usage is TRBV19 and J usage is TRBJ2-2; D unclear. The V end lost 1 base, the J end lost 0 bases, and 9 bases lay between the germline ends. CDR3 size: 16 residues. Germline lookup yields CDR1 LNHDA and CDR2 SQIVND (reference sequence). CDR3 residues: CASSIGFWPNTGELFF. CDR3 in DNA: TGTGCCAGTAGTATAGGGTTTTGGCCGAACACCGGGGAGCTGTTTTTT.

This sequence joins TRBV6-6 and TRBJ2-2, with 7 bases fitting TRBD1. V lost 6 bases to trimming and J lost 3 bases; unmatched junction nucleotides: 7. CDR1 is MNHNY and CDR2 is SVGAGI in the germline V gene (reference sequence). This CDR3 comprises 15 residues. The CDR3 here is CASSHYDRDTGELFF. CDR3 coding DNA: TGTGCCAGCAGCCACTACGACAGGGACACCGGGGAGCTGTTTTTT.

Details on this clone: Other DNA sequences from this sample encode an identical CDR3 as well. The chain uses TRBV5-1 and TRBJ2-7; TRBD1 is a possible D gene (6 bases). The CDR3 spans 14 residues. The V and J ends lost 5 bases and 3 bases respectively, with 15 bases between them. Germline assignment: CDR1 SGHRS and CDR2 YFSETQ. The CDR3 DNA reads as TGCGCCAGCAGTCAAGGGGGTCAGGGCTACGAGCAGTACTTC. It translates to CASSQGGQGYEQYF. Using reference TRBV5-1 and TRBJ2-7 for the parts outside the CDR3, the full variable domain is KAGVTQTPRYLIKTRGQQVTLSCSPISGHRSVSWYQQTPGQGLQFLFEYFSETQRNKGNFPGRFSGRQFSNSRSEMNVSTLELGDSALYLCASSQGGQGYEQYFGPGTRLTVT.